These 21 T cell receptor beta chains were all obtained from the same sample, sequenced in a study of blood T cells in healthy people across ages. A second PCR of roughly 7 to 11 cycles used a sample-barcoded 5' primer and a J-beta primer mix. TCRdb recomputed calls from the 5' RACE reads with MiXCR, one row per CDR3 protein. The sample has fewer than 1,200,000 distinct CDR3 sequences, less than 25% seen once; the top ten hold approximately 0.71%. This sample also belongs to another study, concerning T cells of mothers and their children.

The sample taken for sequencing was blood. The receptors were sampled from a girl aged 2 to 9 in good health.

The chain links TRBV3-1 to TRBJ2-5; no clear D gene. With the DNA end fitting TRBJ2-7 better, the J assignment may be wrong. This CDR3 comprises 15 residues. Germline loops: CDR1 LGHDT, CDR2 YNNKEL (reference sequence). Here the CDR3 reads CASSQEVWSSYEQYF. In DNA form, the CDR3 reads TGTGCCAGCAGCCAAGAAGTCTGGAGCTCCTACGAGCAGTACTTC.

This chain connects TRBV7-2 to TRBJ2-5; TRBD2 matches at 11 bases. V shed 1 base and J 5 bases; nucleotides not matched to a gene: 6. Germline CDR1 is SGHTA and CDR2 is FQGNSA. This CDR3 region has 16 residues. CDR3 DNA: TGTGCCAGCAGCTTAGTTAGCGGGGGGGCAGAGGAGACCCAGTACTTC. It encodes CASSLVSGGAEETQYF. The full variable domain, rest sourced from reference TRBV7-2 and TRBJ2-5, is GAGVSQSPSNKVTEKGKDVELRCDPISGHTALYWYRQSLGQGLEFLIYFQGNSAPDKSGLPSDRFSAERTGGSVSTLTIQRTQQEDSAVYLCASSLVSGGAEETQYFGPGTRLLVL.

This clonotype was seen a handful of times. The V and J genes are TRBV3-1 and TRBJ2-7; 11 bases agree with TRBD2. Looked up from germline, CDR1 is LGHDT and CDR2 is YNNKEL (reference sequence). The V gene end was trimmed by 0 bases and the J gene end by 3 bases; junction bases not matched to a gene: 10. The CDR3 is 18 amino acids. Here the CDR3 reads CASSQDRVTLAGDYEQYF. For the CDR3, the DNA is TGTGCCAGCAGCCAAGATAGAGTAACACTAGCGGGAGACTACGAGCAGTACTTC.

Here the CDR3 DNA reads TGCGCCAGCAGCTTTGGAGCTCAGGGCCGGGAGCTGTTTTTT. This encodes CASSFGAQGRELFF. V gene TRBV5-1 combines with J gene TRBJ2-2; TRBD1 might be the D (5 bases). Germline V gene lookup returns CDR1 SGHRS and CDR2 YFSETQ. The CDR3 length is 14 residues. V lost 2 bases, J lost 9 bases, and 14 bases lay in between.

With regard to this clonotype: The junction departs from germline at one end; a sequencing error may be responsible. This rearrangement joins TRBV7-9 to TRBJ1-6; perhaps TRBD1 as D (5 bases). Germline V lookup: CDR1 SEHNR, CDR2 FQNEAQ (reference sequence). The CDR3 consists of 15 residues. The CDR3 nucleotides are TGTGTCAGCAGCTTAGTTGGCGCAGGGAATTCACCCCTCCACTTT. Translation: CVSSLVGAGNSPLHF.

The rearrangement joins TRBV12-3 or TRBV12-4 to TRBJ2-1; D remains ambiguous. The CDR3 contains 12 residues. Trimming left V 3 bases short and J 6 bases short, with 6 bases between. CDR3: CASSLSTNEQFF. CDR3 in DNA: TGTGCCAGCAGTTTGAGTACCAATGAGCAGTTCTTC.

This clonotype was found a few times. The gene calls are TRBV5-1 and TRBJ2-1, with D possibly matching TRBD2 (5 bases). The last part of the DNA fits TRBJ2-7 better; the J call may be wrong. The CDR3 loop spans 14 amino acids. From germline, CDR1 is SGHRS and CDR2 YFSETQ. The CDR3 DNA is TGCGCCAGCAGCTCTCGATTTATGACGGGGGAGCAGTACTTC. It encodes CASSSRFMTGEQYF.

This clonotype was seen only a few times. This chain links TRBV29-1 with TRBJ2-3; tentative D call: TRBD2 (6 bases). Deletions cut 7 bases from V and 6 bases from J, with 11 bases between. The germline V gene has CDR1 SQVTM and CDR2 ANQGSEA. This CDR3 has 11 residues. CDR3 DNA sequence: TGCAGCGGCCAAGCGGGCGATACGCAGTATTTT. Its protein product is CSGQAGDTQYF.

This clonotype occurred a few times. The chain carries TRBV6-1 and TRBJ1-1; D is unresolved. Trimming left V 4 bases short and J 7 bases short, with 13 bases between. The CDR3 has 13 residues. Germline CDR1 reads MNHNS; CDR2 reads SASEGT. The CDR3 loop reads CASSVRLSSEAFF. The CDR3 region has the DNA TGTGCCAGCAGTGTCCGCTTGAGCAGTGAAGCTTTCTTT.

The chain joins TRBV7-3 to TRBJ2-5; a possible D gene is TRBD2 (6 bases). TRBJ2-1 matches the DNA end more closely, so the J call is doubtful. The CDR3 totals 15 residues. Looked up from germline, CDR1 is SGHTA and CDR2 is FQGTGA. The CDR3 coding sequence is TGTGCCAGCAGCTTAAACCTAGCGAGAGGGGATGAGCAGTTCTTC. Amino acids: CASSLNLARGDEQFF.

V gene TRBV5-1 combines with J gene TRBJ1-6, with D unresolved. CDR1 and CDR2 (germline): SGHRS, YFSETQ. The CDR3 extends over 13 amino acids. With 4 bases removed from V and 10 bases from J, the gap between germline ends came to 12 bases. CDR3 sequence reads: CASSPTFGSPLHF. The CDR3 DNA sequence: TGCGCCAGCAGCCCGACCTTTGGGTCACCCCTCCACTTT.

The V gene is TRBV7-2, the J gene TRBJ2-5, with TRBD2 matching over 14 bases. The V segment lost 6 bases and the J segment 3 bases; nucleotides outside the gene matches: 6. The germline CDR1 and CDR2 sequences are SGHTA and FQGNSA. This CDR3 spans 16 amino acids. CDR3 DNA sequence: TGTGCCAGCAGTATAGGACTAGCGGGGGGTAAAGAGACCCAGTACTTC. Amino acid sequence: CASSIGLAGGKETQYF. The entire variable domain, with the rest obtained from reference TRBV7-2 and TRBJ2-5, is as follows: GAGVSQSPSNKVTEKGKDVELRCDPISGHTALYWYRQSLGQGLEFLIYFQGNSAPDKSGLPSDRFSAERTGGSVSTLTIQRTQQEDSAVYLCASSIGLAGGKETQYFGPGTRLLVL.

This clonotype was counted only a few times. V gene TRBV2 combines with J gene TRBJ2-2; maybe TRBD2 (7 bases). Trimming stripped 7 bases from V and 2 bases from J, with 29 bases between. In germline, CDR1 is SNHLY, CDR2 FYNNEI. This CDR3 region has 20 residues. The CDR3 region has the DNA TGTGCCAGCATGAAAAGGGACGGGGGCCTAGCGGATATAAACACCGGGGAGCTGTTTTTT. Translated: CASMKRDGGLADINTGELFF.

In this sample, this clonotype turned up a few times. The chain joins TRBV29-1 to TRBJ2-1; 8 nucleotides line up with TRBD2. Germline V gives CDR1 SQVTM, CDR2 ANQGSEA. This CDR3 region has 13 residues. The V and J ends lost 7 bases and 8 bases, in that order; junction bases with no gene match: 10. DNA for the CDR3: TGCAGCGCAAGCGGGAGATATTTAGATGAGCAGTTCTTC. This translates into CSASGRYLDEQFF.

In this sample, this clonotype turned up a few times. The CDR3 spells CASSYRRGSETQYF. In DNA, the CDR3 is TGTGCCAGCAGCTACCGGAGGGGGTCAGAGACCCAGTACTTC. The J gene is TRBJ2-5, the V gene TRBV13, with D perhaps given as TRBD1 or TRBD2 (6 bases each). V lost 4 bases and J lost 4, with 13 bases in between. Germline V gene lookup returns CDR1 PRHDT and CDR2 FYEKMQ (reference sequence). This CDR3 is built from 14 residues.

The chain links TRBV21-1 to TRBJ2-2; the table's D gene call, TRBD1, was not cross checked with the DNA. TRBV21-1 is deemed a pseudogene. This CDR3 is built from 15 residues. The CDR3, as DNA: TGTGCCAGATCCTACAGGGGGCAAAGTACCGGGGAGCTGTTTTTT. As protein: CARSYRGQSTGELFF.

This clonotype came up a few times. The junction departs from germline at one end; a sequencing error may be responsible. This chain connects TRBV7-3 to TRBJ1-1; D ambiguous. Germline values: CDR1 SGHTA, CDR2 FQGTGA. The CDR3 has 15 residues. The chain's CDR3 is CAGSPRTGMNTEAFF. Here the CDR3 DNA reads TGTGCCGGCAGCCCCAGGACGGGAATGAACACTGAAGCTTTCTTT.

This clonotype came up a few times. The chain recombines TRBV12-3 or TRBV12-4 with TRBJ1-4, with a weak D call TRBD1 (5 bases). Trimming removed 6 bases at V and 10 bases at J, with 12 bases between. This CDR3 region has 12 residues. CDR3 nucleotide sequence: TGTGCCAGCAGGGGGGACGACGGAAAACTGTTTTTT. Its protein is CASRGDDGKLFF.

This clonotype was found a few times. The chain employs TRBV20-1 and TRBJ2-7; D may match TRBD1 or TRBD2 (5 bases each). There are 11 residues in the CDR3. Germline V gives CDR1 DFQATT, CDR2 SNEGSKA (reference sequence). CDR3 protein: CSGGTGYEQYF. The CDR3 region has the DNA TGCAGCGGAGGAACAGGCTACGAGCAGTACTTC.

The chain employs TRBV11-2 and TRBJ2-7, with 7 bases that match TRBD2. Per the germline V gene, CDR1 is SGHAT and CDR2 is FQNNGV. After removal of 1 base from V and 0 bases from J, the junction contained 6 bases not matched to a gene. The CDR3 is made up of 16 amino acids. The CDR3 nucleotides read TGTGCCAGCAGCTTAGTAGCGGGTAGGAGCTCCTACGAGCAGTACTTC. Translated: CASSLVAGRSSYEQYF.

The rearrangement uses TRBV21-1 and TRBJ2-1; the DNA was not compared with TRBD1, the D call given in the table. The last part of the DNA fits TRBJ2-7 better; the J call may be wrong. TRBV21-1 is flagged as a pseudogene. CDR3 length: 16 residues. CDR3 protein: CASSDLRQGIIYEQYF. In DNA form, the CDR3 reads TGTGCCAGCAGCGATCTCCGACAGGGAATTATCTACGAGCAGTACTTC.